These 29 T cell receptor beta chains share one sample of origin, sequenced in a study of long-term antiretroviral therapy in people with HIV (dated by TCRdb to 2021 to 2024). Sequencing of the TRB variable region was done with the immunoSEQ hsTCRB v3.0 assay at survey level resolution. The table comes from immuneACCESS by way of TCRdb, which keeps in-frame sequences with V and J called. Part of the clones is missing from these tables; in studies checked, under half for an unresolved V gene and the rest for unknown reasons. The sample table contains approximately 27,000 clones; only one count was recorded for more than 80% of them. The ten biggest clones cover 4% to 4.5% of the sample. Specimen: unsorted PBMCs, collected 5.2 years after starting antiretroviral therapy. The receptors come from a woman aged 40-49 years with HIV.

The rearrangement joins TRBV18 to TRBJ1-6, with D perhaps matching TRBD1 (6 bases). The CDR3 spans 15 residues. Trimming shortened V by 6 bases and J by 7 bases, and 16 bases separated the two germline ends. Germline V gives CDR1 KGHSH, CDR2 LQKENI. The CDR3 spells CASSQRQAKNSPLHF. CDR3 nucleotides: TGTGCCAGCTCCCAGCGACAGGCGAAGAATTCACCCCTCCACTTT.

The V and J genes are TRBV19 and TRBJ1-1, with D perhaps TRBD1 (5 bases). V was trimmed by 5 bases and J by 1 base, leaving 11 bases between them. Germline CDR1 is LNHDA and CDR2 is SQIVND (reference sequence). CDR3 size: 14 residues. The CDR3 sequence is CASSRRDPNTEAFF. The DNA for the CDR3 is TGTGCCAGTAGTCGCAGGGATCCGAACACTGAAGCTTTCTTT. The full variable domain, its missing parts supplied by reference TRBV19 and TRBJ1-1, is DGGITQSPKYLFRKEGQNVTLSCEQNLNHDAMYWYRQDPGQGLRLIYYSQIVNDFQKGDIAEGYSVSREKKESFPLTVTSAQKNPTAFYLCASSRRDPNTEAFFGQGTRLTVV.

This clone appeared once. This chain links TRBV2 with TRBJ1-4, with 9 bases fitting TRBD1. V lost 10 bases, J lost 7 bases, and 4 bases stayed unmatched. Germline CDR1 reads SNHLY; CDR2 reads FYNNEI. This CDR3 region has 12 residues. The chain's CDR3 is CATPGQGEKLFF. CDR3 bases: TGTGCCACTCCGGGACAGGGTGAAAAACTGTTTTTT.

The chain combines TRBV11-1 with TRBJ2-3; no firm D call. V lost 5 bases and J 5 bases, leaving 8 bases between the germline ends. Germline assignment: CDR1 SGHAT and CDR2 FQDESV (reference sequence). This CDR3 region has 12 residues. In DNA form, the CDR3 reads TGTGCCAGCAGCCCTTCCGAAGATACGCAGTATTTT. Translated, it gives CASSPSEDTQYF.

V and J are TRBV10-3 and TRBJ1-1, with a possible D match to TRBD1 (6 bases). The V gene's germline CDR1 is ENHRY and CDR2 SYGVKD. The CDR3 loop spans 15 amino acids. V was shortened by 6 bases and J by 1 base, with 15 bases between the two germline ends. CDR3 sequence: CAISRDIKGNTEAFF. The CDR3 nucleotides read TGTGCCATCAGCCGGGACATTAAGGGGAACACTGAAGCTTTCTTT.

This chain connects TRBV6-6 to TRBJ2-7; D might be TRBD1 (6 bases). V lost 2 bases and J 5 bases, leaving 13 bases between the germline ends. Germline-derived CDR1 and CDR2 are MNHNY and SVGAGI (reference sequence). This CDR3 region has 14 residues. The DNA for the CDR3 is TGTGCCAGCAGTTACGTTAGGACAGATGACGAGCAGTACTTC. Translating it yields CASSYVRTDDEQYF.

The sample holds a few counts of this clone. The J gene is TRBJ1-6, the V gene TRBV5-6; D unclear. The germline V gene encodes CDR1 SGHDT and CDR2 YYEEEE. The CDR3 has 15 amino acids. Trimming shortened V by 0 bases and J by 0 bases, and 4 bases separated the two germline ends. The CDR3 DNA reads TGTGCCAGCAGCTTGGCAGGCTCCTATAATTCACCCCTCCACTTT. Protein: CASSLAGSYNSPLHF.

This clone was observed once. One end of the junction fails to match germline, which may point to a read error. CDR3 DNA sequence: TGTGCCATCAGTGAGTCAGCATACGAGCAGCACTTC. This gives the protein CAISESAYEQHF. V and J are TRBV10-3 and TRBJ2-7, with D hard to call. Germline values: CDR1 ENHRY, CDR2 SYGVKD. The CDR3 contains 12 residues.

The chain uses TRBV4-2 and TRBJ2-5; D gene unclear. The length of the CDR3 is 14 residues. Looked up from germline, CDR1 is LGHNA and CDR2 is YNFKEQ. V was trimmed by 0 bases and J by 5 bases, leaving 10 bases between them. The CDR3 sequence: CASSQESGSETQYF. As DNA, the CDR3 is TGTGCCAGCAGCCAAGAATCCGGGTCGGAGACCCAGTACTTC.

V and J are TRBV28 and TRBJ2-5; D not certain. Trimming removed 3 bases at V and 2 bases at J, with 4 bases between. The germline V gene has CDR1 MDHEN and CDR2 SYDVKM. This CDR3 contains 12 residues. CDR3 protein: CASSLEQETQYF. In DNA form, the CDR3 reads TGTGCCAGCAGTTTGGAACAAGAGACCCAGTACTTC. Supplemented by reference TRBV28 and TRBJ2-5, the full variable domain reads DVKVTQSSRYLVKRTGEKVFLECVQDMDHENMFWYRQDPGLGLRLIYFSYDVKMKEKGDIPEGYSVSREKKERFSLILESASTNQTSMYLCASSLEQETQYFGPGTRLLVL.

The rearrangement joins TRBV12-5 to TRBJ2-7, with D possibly matching TRBD1 (6 bases). The length of the CDR3 is 13 residues. The V end lost 4 bases, the J end lost 7 bases, and 14 bases lay between the germline ends. The germline V gene has CDR1 LGHNT and CDR2 FRNRAP. The CDR3 loop reads CASGSPGVGEQYF. The CDR3 DNA is TGTGCTAGTGGTTCCCCAGGGGTGGGTGAGCAGTACTTC.

The chain carries TRBV11-2 and TRBJ2-2, with 7 nucleotides matching TRBD1. There are 16 residues in the CDR3. With 5 bases clipped from V and 1 base from J, the junction kept 7 bases outside the gene matches. Per the germline V gene, CDR1 is SGHAT and CDR2 is FQNNGV. The CDR3 DNA sequence: TGTGCCAGCAGCCCCACAGGACAGGTGAACACCGGGGAGCTGTTTTTT. It is translated as CASSPTGQVNTGELFF.

This clone was recorded once. V is TRBV21-1 and J is TRBJ2-6; the D call of TRBD2 is as the table states it, not checked on the DNA. TRBV21-1 is deemed a pseudogene. This CDR3 is 19 amino acids long. CDR3 protein: CASSKGRGEFYSGANVLTF. The CDR3 region has the DNA TGTGCCAGCAGCAAAGGGCGGGGGGAGTTTTACTCTGGGGCCAACGTCCTGACTTTC.

The genes are TRBV7-9 and TRBJ2-3; no firm D call. Per germline, CDR1 SEHNR and CDR2 FQNEAQ (reference sequence). The CDR3 spans 16 residues. Trimming cost V 8 bases and J 6 bases, with 24 bases left between them. The CDR3 sequence is CASLDGLVPHGDTQYF. In DNA, the CDR3 is TGTGCCAGCCTCGACGGTTTGGTCCCTCACGGCGATACGCAGTATTTT.

The V gene is TRBV7-2, the J gene TRBJ1-5; D uncertain. The CDR3 is 13 residues long. Germline V lookup: CDR1 SGHTA, CDR2 FQGNSA. V was shortened by 5 bases and J by 0 bases, with 5 bases between the two germline ends. This CDR3 reads CASSEHSNQPQHF. The CDR3 DNA reads TGTGCCAGCAGCGAGCATAGCAATCAGCCCCAGCATTTT.

The chain couples TRBV7-2 to TRBJ1-1; D is possibly TRBD1 (6 bases). Germline V gene lookup returns CDR1 SGHTA and CDR2 FQGNSA. This CDR3 contains 15 residues. Trimming removed 5 bases from V and 3 bases from J, with 16 bases in between. The CDR3, as DNA: TGTGCCAGCAGCCCCGGACCGGACAGATACACTGAAGCTTTCTTT. Residues: CASSPGPDRYTEAFF.

V usage is TRBV5-5 and J usage is TRBJ2-2, with D perhaps being TRBD1 or TRBD2 (6 bases each). Trimming took off 2 bases at V and 5 bases at J, with 10 bases between the two ends. The germline V gene has CDR1 SGHKS and CDR2 YYEKEE (reference sequence). The CDR3 loop spans 14 amino acids. CDR3 amino acids: CASSLGGGTGELFF. CDR3 DNA sequence: TGTGCCAGCAGCTTAGGAGGGGGGACCGGGGAGCTGTTTTTT.

The chain employs TRBV4-1 and TRBJ2-3; 10 bases agree with TRBD2. The length of the CDR3 is 17 residues. J lost 2 bases, V lost 5 bases, and 10 bases had no gene match. Germline V gene sequence: CDR1 MGHRA, CDR2 YSYEKL. The CDR3 sequence: CASSYPQREGPTDTQYF. In nucleotides, the CDR3 is TGCGCCAGCAGCTACCCTCAGCGGGAGGGCCCCACAGATACGCAGTATTTT.

V is TRBV5-1 and J is TRBJ2-3, with 8 bases fitting TRBD2. Germline lookup yields CDR1 SGHRS and CDR2 YFSETQ. The CDR3 contains 15 residues. V shed 7 bases, J shed 5 bases, and the junction held 12 bases outside the gene matches. The CDR3 nucleotides are TGCGCCAGCTACCGGGGGGGGGCCTGGGGAGATACGCAGTATTTT. The encoded protein is CASYRGGAWGDTQYF.

This chain joins TRBV6-4 and TRBJ2-3, with 7 nucleotides matching TRBD2. J was trimmed by 1 base and V by 5 bases; bases with no gene match: 3. This CDR3 is 14 amino acids long. Germline V lookup: CDR1 MRHNA, CDR2 SNTAGT. Here the CDR3 reads CASSRDYGTDTQYF. The DNA of the CDR3 is TGTGCCAGCAGTCGGGACTATGGCACAGATACGCAGTATTTT.

The chain has TRBV7-6 and TRBJ2-1; D call uncertain. The CDR3 totals 13 residues. V lost 5 bases and J 6 bases, leaving 11 bases between the germline ends. Germline V gene lookup returns CDR1 SGHVS and CDR2 FNYEAQ. The CDR3 region is CASSPYLGNEQFF. The DNA for the CDR3 is TGTGCCAGCAGCCCGTACCTAGGCAATGAGCAGTTCTTC.

The CDR3 DNA reads TGCGCCAGCAGCTTGGGTTGGGGGACTGAAGCTTTCTTT. It codes for CASSLGWGTEAFF. The rearrangement uses TRBV5-1 and TRBJ1-1; a weak D match, TRBD1 (5 bases). Trimming took off 0 bases at V and 5 bases at J, with 8 bases between the two ends. Germline lookup yields CDR1 SGHRS and CDR2 YFSETQ. The CDR3 sequence is 13 residues long.

The rearrangement joins TRBV19 to TRBJ1-5, with TRBD1 identical over 8 bases. Germline CDR1 is LNHDA and CDR2 is SQIVND (reference sequence). The V segment lost 3 bases and the J segment 6 bases; nucleotides outside the gene matches: 7. This CDR3 comprises 15 residues. Written as DNA, the CDR3 is TGTGCCAGTAGTATTGGACAGGGCTTGGTTCAGCCCCAGCATTTT. Residues: CASSIGQGLVQPQHF.

The V call is TRBV6-5, the J call TRBJ1-2; TRBD1 agrees at 7 bases. The junction had 5 bases not matched to a gene; V was cut back by 6 bases and J by 7 bases. This CDR3 is 12 amino acids long. Germline lookup yields CDR1 MNHEY and CDR2 SVGAGI. The chain's CDR3 is CASSPTGSGYTF. DNA of the CDR3: TGTGCCAGCAGCCCGACAGGGTCTGGCTACACCTTC.

The V gene is TRBV27, the J gene TRBJ2-5, with TRBD1 matching 8 bases. This CDR3 comprises 15 residues. V was pared by 3 bases and J by 4 bases, with 7 bases of the junction left unmatched. Germline CDR1 is MNHEY and CDR2 is SMNVEV (reference sequence). The CDR3 DNA follows: TGTGCCAGCAGTTTTCTTACAGGGGGACGAGAGACCCAGTACTTC. Residues: CASSFLTGGRETQYF.

This chain connects TRBV5-1 to TRBJ1-1; D might be TRBD1 (5 bases). The CDR3 is 15 residues long. CDR1 and CDR2 (germline): SGHRS, YFSETQ. Trimming removed 0 bases from V and 4 bases from J, with 13 bases in between. The CDR3 here is CASSLGRGVGTEAFF. CDR3 in DNA: TGCGCCAGCAGCTTGGGCCGGGGGGTGGGCACTGAAGCTTTCTTT. Together with reference TRBV5-1 and TRBJ1-1, the CDR3 gives the full variable domain: KAGVTQTPRYLIKTRGQQVTLSCSPISGHRSVSWYQQTPGQGLQFLFEYFSETQRNKGNFPGRFSGRQFSNSRSEMNVSTLELGDSALYLCASSLGRGVGTEAFFGQGTRLTVV.

The CDR3 sequence is CASSLSITVNYGYTF. In DNA, the CDR3 is TGTGCCAGCAGTTTATCCATCACAGTTAACTATGGCTACACCTTC. V is TRBV27 and J is TRBJ1-2; D gene ambiguous. Trimming cost V 0 bases and J 1 base, with 9 bases left between them. This CDR3 comprises 15 residues. The germline gives CDR1 MNHEY, CDR2 SMNVEV (reference sequence).

This clone has just one count. The chain is built from TRBV19 and TRBJ1-2; 8 bases fit TRBD1. The V and J ends lost 0 bases and 2 bases, in that order; junction bases with no gene match: 2. CDR1 and CDR2 (germline): LNHDA, SQIVND (reference sequence). The CDR3 consists of 15 residues. The CDR3 protein is CASSIDWTGNYGYTF. CDR3 nucleotide sequence: TGTGCCAGTAGTATAGACTGGACAGGGAACTATGGCTACACCTTC.

This rearrangement joins TRBV6-6 to TRBJ1-1; no clear D gene. The V end was cut by 8 bases, the J end by 3 bases, with 13 bases between. Germline values: CDR1 MNHNY, CDR2 SVGAGI (reference sequence). The CDR3 contains 13 residues. The CDR3 nucleotides are TGTGCCAGCGCGGATAGGGTGGACACTGAAGCTTTCTTT. Its translation: CASADRVDTEAFF.